The 27 T cell receptor beta chains given below trace back to one sample, sequenced in a study of blood T cell repertoires in COVID-19. Some clones are missing from TCRdb's copy, which holds only in-frame ones; the method was immunoSEQ multiplex PCR. There are about 140,000 clones in the sample; approximately 80% occur only once, and roughly 10% lies in the top ten. The sample was peripheral blood. The receptors originated from a man between 60 and 75 years old with active or convalescent COVID-19.

The V and J genes are TRBV23-1 and TRBJ2-2; 8 nucleotides line up with TRBD1. TRBV23-1 qualifies as an ORF whose function is uncertain. Unmatched junction bases numbered 7, after V lost 0 bases and J lost 7 bases. The length of the CDR3 is 16 residues. CDR3 sequence reads: CASSQSGQGADGELFF. The DNA for the CDR3 is TGCGCCAGCAGTCAATCGGGCCAGGGGGCAGACGGGGAGCTGTTTTTT.

This clone showed up just once. One end of the junction fails to match germline, which may point to a read error. The chain has TRBV6-1 and TRBJ2-1; the match to TRBD2 covers 9 bases. This CDR3 comprises 16 residues. The germline CDR1 and CDR2 sequences are MNHNS and SASEGT. CDR3 protein: CASSGSGSVSHNEQFF. The DNA of the CDR3 is TGTGCCAGCAGTGGTAGCGGGAGTGTCTCCCACAATGAGCAGTTCTTC.

V and J are TRBV5-1 and TRBJ2-2; D is perhaps TRBD1 (6 bases). The CDR3 extends over 14 amino acids. V was shortened by 4 bases and J by 1 base, with 8 bases between the two germline ends. Germline V gene data show CDR1 as SGHRS and CDR2 as YFSETQ. The CDR3 DNA follows: TGCGCCAGCAGCCAGGGGCGGAACACCGGGGAGCTGTTTTTT. It translates to CASSQGRNTGELFF.

This clone was detected a few times. V and J are TRBV7-2 and TRBJ2-2; unclear D gene. The CDR3 spans 13 residues. V was pared by 5 bases and J by 5 bases, with 9 bases between. CDR1 is SGHTA, CDR2 FQGNSA, per germline. The CDR3 here is CASSIQETGELFF. DNA of the CDR3: TGTGCCAGCAGCATCCAGGAAACCGGGGAGCTGTTTTTT.

As to this clone: Within the sample, other DNA sequences also encode this same CDR3. This chain links TRBV27 with TRBJ1-2; the D is unclear. V was trimmed by 2 bases and J by 2 bases, leaving 6 bases between them. The CDR3 consists of 13 residues. CDR1 MNHEY and CDR2 SMNVEV come from the germline V gene (reference sequence). The CDR3 DNA sequence: TGTGCCAGCAGTTTACGGGAAAACTATGGCTACACCTTC. Residues: CASSLRENYGYTF.

This chain uses TRBV19 with TRBJ2-1; 11 bases line up with TRBD2. Per germline, CDR1 LNHDA and CDR2 SQIVND (reference sequence). With V trimmed by 4 bases and J by 7 bases, 12 bases remained unmatched. The CDR3 has 17 residues. The CDR3 protein is CASSKVLAGGFWNEQFF. CDR3 bases: TGTGCCAGTAGTAAAGTCCTAGCGGGGGGATTTTGGAATGAGCAGTTCTTC.

The chain employs TRBV19 and TRBJ1-5, with a tentative D call TRBD1 (5 bases). CDR1 LNHDA and CDR2 SQIVND come from the germline V gene (reference sequence). V dropped 1 base and J dropped 7 bases, with 17 bases sitting between them. The CDR3 is 16 amino acids. Here the CDR3 DNA reads TGTGCCAGTAGTATAGGGAGGGGAAGGGGAGGGCAGCCCCAGCATTTT. Encoded protein: CASSIGRGRGGQPQHF.

The V gene is TRBV7-8, the J gene TRBJ1-2; D may be TRBD1 (5 bases). The CDR3 length is 12 residues. Germline lookup yields CDR1 SGHVS and CDR2 FQNEAQ. Trimming left V 5 bases short and J 8 bases short, with 12 bases between. CDR3 in DNA: TGTGCCAGCAGCCAAGACGGGGGAGGCTACACCTTC. Residues: CASSQDGGGYTF. Looking up the rest from reference TRBV7-8 and TRBJ1-2 gives the full variable domain: GAGVSQSPRYKVAKRGQDVALRCDPISGHVSLFWYQQALGQGPEFLTYFQNEAQLDKSGLPSDRFFAERPEGSVSTLKIQRTQQEDSAVYLCASSQDGGGYTFGSGTRLTVV.

With regard to this clone: Other DNA sequences from this sample encode an identical CDR3 as well. The chain couples TRBV30 to TRBJ1-3; D is uncertain. The V and J ends lost 3 bases and 0 bases respectively, with 6 bases between them. Germline values: CDR1 GTSNPN, CDR2 SVGIG (reference sequence). This CDR3 has 13 residues. The CDR3 DNA reads as TGTGCCTGGAGCGGGGACTCTGGAAACACCATATATTTT. Translation: CAWSGDSGNTIYF.

The V and J genes are TRBV30 and TRBJ2-7; TRBD2 matches 12 bases. The trim removed 0 bases at V and 10 bases at J, leaving 7 bases unmatched. Germline V gives CDR1 GTSNPN, CDR2 SVGIG (reference sequence). There are 14 residues in the CDR3. CDR3 bases: TGTGCCTGGAGTGTAGATGGGACTAGCGGGCATCAGTACTTC. Its protein product is CAWSVDGTSGHQYF.

This chain uses TRBV9 with TRBJ2-5; TRBD1 aligns across 7 bases. Unmatched junction bases numbered 10, after V lost 6 bases and J lost 5 bases. CDR3 length: 14 residues. In germline, CDR1 is SGDLS, CDR2 YYNGEE. The CDR3 reads CASTSGQPGETQYF. The CDR3 region has the DNA TGTGCCAGCACCTCGGGACAGCCCGGGGAGACCCAGTACTTC. Using reference TRBV9 and TRBJ2-5 for the parts outside the CDR3, the full variable domain is DSGVTQTPKHLITATGQRVTLRCSPRSGDLSVYWYQQSLDQGLQFLIQYYNGEERAKGNILERFSAQQFPDLHSELNLSSLELGDSALYFCASTSGQPGETQYFGPGTRLLVL.

This chain connects TRBV7-9 to TRBJ1-6; 9 nucleotides match TRBD1. Germline CDR1 is SEHNR and CDR2 is FQNEAQ (reference sequence). V lost 5 bases to trimming and J lost 4 bases; unmatched junction nucleotides: 9. This CDR3 region has 17 residues. CDR3 sequence: CASSQPPDRGYNSPLHF. CDR3 coding DNA: TGTGCCAGCAGCCAACCCCCTGACAGGGGGTATAATTCACCCCTCCACTTT.

CDR3: CASSSSSTLDQPQHF. Written as DNA, the CDR3 is TGTGCCAGCAGCTCCTCCTCGACCCTAGATCAGCCCCAGCATTTT. The chain recombines TRBV9 with TRBJ1-5; D call uncertain. V lost 4 bases and J 5 bases, leaving 16 bases between the germline ends. The length of the CDR3 is 15 residues. Germline V lookup: CDR1 SGDLS, CDR2 YYNGEE.

This chain joins TRBV7-8 and TRBJ1-3; TRBD1 matches at 10 bases. Trimming at V came to 3 bases and at J to 3 bases, leaving 8 bases not matched to a gene. The CDR3 length is 17 residues. Per the germline V gene, CDR1 is SGHVS and CDR2 is FQNEAQ. The CDR3 bases are TGTGCCAGCAGCTTGTCAGACAGGGGGCTCTTTGGAAACACCATATATTTT. Encoded protein: CASSLSDRGLFGNTIYF.

The V and J genes are TRBV27 and TRBJ2-2; no reliable D call. The V gene's germline CDR1 is MNHEY and CDR2 SMNVEV (reference sequence). The CDR3 length is 13 residues. V was cut by 3 bases and J by 0 bases, with 2 bases left in between. The CDR3 here is CASSFANTGELFF. Written as DNA, the CDR3 is TGTGCCAGCAGTTTCGCGAACACCGGGGAGCTGTTTTTT.

The CDR3 nucleotides read TGTGCCAGCAGTTACTCCCGGGTTGACACTGAAGCTTTCTTT. Amino acid sequence: CASSYSRVDTEAFF. V usage is TRBV6-5 and J usage is TRBJ1-1; D is unclear. Per germline, CDR1 MNHEY and CDR2 SVGAGI. This CDR3 comprises 14 residues. The germline V and J ends were trimmed by 0 bases and 3 bases, with 8 bases remaining between them.

The V call is TRBV24-1, the J call TRBJ2-1; 8 nucleotides align to TRBD1. The CDR3 loop spans 14 amino acids. V gave up 4 bases and J gave up 10 bases; unmatched junction bases: 8. Per the germline V gene, CDR1 is KGHDR and CDR2 is SFDVKD. CDR3 region: CATSDSTGVYEQFF. CDR3 DNA sequence: TGTGCCACCAGTGACTCGACAGGGGTTTACGAGCAGTTCTTC.

This clone was counted once. The V call is TRBV19, the J call TRBJ1-1; TRBD1 is a possible D gene (5 bases). Trimming removed 6 bases at V and 0 bases at J, with 8 bases between. The CDR3 length is 13 residues. Germline-derived CDR1 and CDR2 are LNHDA and SQIVND (reference sequence). CDR3 bases: TGTGCCAGTAGGTGGGGGGTGAACACTGAAGCTTTCTTT. It specifies CASRWGVNTEAFF.

The rearrangement links TRBV27 to TRBJ2-7, with no clear D. CDR1 MNHEY and CDR2 SMNVEV come from the germline V gene (reference sequence). V lost 1 base, J lost 6 bases, and 10 bases lay in between. The CDR3 is made up of 13 amino acids. As DNA, the CDR3 is TGTGCCAGCAGTTTATGGCCAGAACGCGAGCAGTACTTC. Translation gives CASSLWPEREQYF.

The chain has TRBV4-1 and TRBJ1-2; TRBD1 matches at 10 bases. V trimming: 2 bases; J trimming: 4 bases; junction bases outside the gene matches: 7. The V gene's germline CDR1 is MGHRA and CDR2 YSYEKL. CDR3 length: 16 amino acids. The CDR3 bases are TGCGCCAGCAGCCAAAACGACAGGGGGCAGTTCTATGGCTACACCTTC. Protein: CASSQNDRGQFYGYTF.

The chain recombines TRBV7-8 with TRBJ1-1; D possibly corresponds to TRBD1 (6 bases). V lost 1 base and J lost 4, with 10 bases in between. The CDR3 has 14 amino acids. Germline lookup yields CDR1 SGHVS and CDR2 FQNEAQ. The CDR3 reads CASSLGGGGTEAFF. DNA of the CDR3: TGTGCCAGCAGCTTAGGGGGGGGCGGCACTGAAGCTTTCTTT.

The chain couples TRBV7-2 to TRBJ1-2, with TRBD1 as a possible D gene (6 bases). The CDR3 totals 16 residues. Germline V gene lookup returns CDR1 SGHTA and CDR2 FQGNSA. The V and J ends lost 7 bases and 8 bases respectively, with 26 bases between them. In DNA form, the CDR3 reads TGTGCCAGCACCTCTGGACCCGGGACAATTTTCGCCGGCTACACCTTC. It translates to CASTSGPGTIFAGYTF.

The rearrangement uses TRBV4-1 and TRBJ2-3; 11 bases are shared with TRBD1. Germline CDR1 reads MGHRA; CDR2 reads YSYEKL. Unmatched junction bases numbered 8, after V lost 0 bases and J lost 3 bases. The CDR3 is made up of 18 amino acids. The DNA of the CDR3 is TGCGCCAGCAGCCAAGAGCTCGGGACAGGGGGTCGGACAGATACGCAGTATTTT. Translation: CASSQELGTGGRTDTQYF.

The genes are TRBV9 and TRBJ1-1; D ambiguous. V lost 4 bases and J lost 1, with 14 bases in between. Germline V gene lookup returns CDR1 SGDLS and CDR2 YYNGEE. The CDR3 runs 15 residues. DNA for the CDR3: TGTGCCAGCAGCTCCCAGGTCGTCGGGAACACTGAAGCTTTCTTT. It yields the protein CASSSQVVGNTEAFF. The full variable domain, with the rest looked up from reference TRBV9 and TRBJ1-1, is DSGVTQTPKHLITATGQRVTLRCSPRSGDLSVYWYQQSLDQGLQFLIQYYNGEERAKGNILERFSAQQFPDLHSELNLSSLELGDSALYFCASSSQVVGNTEAFFGQGTRLTVV.

The chain recombines TRBV9 with TRBJ1-1; D gene ambiguous. CDR3 length: 14 residues. Germline CDR1 is SGDLS and CDR2 is YYNGEE. The V and J ends lost 0 bases and 0 bases respectively, with 6 bases between them. The CDR3 sequence: CASSVGQMNTEAFF. The CDR3 DNA follows: TGTGCCAGCAGCGTAGGGCAGATGAACACTGAAGCTTTCTTT.

The chain recombines TRBV12-1 with TRBJ1-5; TRBD1, the table's D call, was not compared with the DNA. TRBV12-1 is recorded as a pseudogene. The CDR3 sequence is 11 residues long. The CDR3 DNA follows: TGTGCCAGCAGCTTGACAGGGTCCGCGCACTTT. It is translated as CASSLTGSAHF.

This chain connects TRBV5-6 to TRBJ2-7; D is ambiguous. CDR3 length: 14 amino acids. V was pared by 3 bases and J by 4 bases, with 14 bases between. CDR1 and CDR2 (germline): SGHDT, YYEEEE. The CDR3 DNA reads TGTGCCAGCAGCTCGACGTTAAACAGATACGAGCAGTACGTC. Its translation: CASSSTLNRYEQYV.